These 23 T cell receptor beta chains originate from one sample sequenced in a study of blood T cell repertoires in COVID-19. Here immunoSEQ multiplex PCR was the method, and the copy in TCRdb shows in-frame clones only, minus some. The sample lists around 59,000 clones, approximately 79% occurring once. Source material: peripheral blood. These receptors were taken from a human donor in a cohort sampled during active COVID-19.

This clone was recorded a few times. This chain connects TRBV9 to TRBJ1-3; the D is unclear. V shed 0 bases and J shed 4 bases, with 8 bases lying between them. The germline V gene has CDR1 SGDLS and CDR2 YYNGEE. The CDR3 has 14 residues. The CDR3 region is CASSVAGQGNTIYF. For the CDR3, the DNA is TGTGCCAGCAGCGTAGCTGGGCAGGGAAACACCATATATTTT. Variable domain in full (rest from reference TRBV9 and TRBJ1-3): DSGVTQTPKHLITATGQRVTLRCSPRSGDLSVYWYQQSLDQGLQFLIQYYNGEERAKGNILERFSAQQFPDLHSELNLSSLELGDSALYFCASSVAGQGNTIYFGEGSWLTVV.

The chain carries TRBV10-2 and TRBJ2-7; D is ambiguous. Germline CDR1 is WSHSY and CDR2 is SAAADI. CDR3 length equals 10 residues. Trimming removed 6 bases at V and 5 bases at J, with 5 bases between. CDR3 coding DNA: TGCGCCAGCAGGCACAACGAGCAGTACTTC. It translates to CASRHNEQYF.

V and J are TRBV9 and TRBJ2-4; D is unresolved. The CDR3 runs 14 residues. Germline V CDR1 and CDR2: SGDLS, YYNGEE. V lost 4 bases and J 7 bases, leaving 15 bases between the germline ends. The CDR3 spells CASSPPGGGNIQYF. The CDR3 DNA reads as TGTGCCAGCAGCCCTCCCGGCGGTGGGAACATTCAGTACTTC.

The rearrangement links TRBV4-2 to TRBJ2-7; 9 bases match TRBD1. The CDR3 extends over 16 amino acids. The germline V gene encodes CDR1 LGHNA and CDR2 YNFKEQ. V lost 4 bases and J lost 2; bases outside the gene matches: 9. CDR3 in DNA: TGTGCCAGCAGCCCCGTAGGCGGGACAGGGACCTACGAGCAGTACTTC. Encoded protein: CASSPVGGTGTYEQYF.

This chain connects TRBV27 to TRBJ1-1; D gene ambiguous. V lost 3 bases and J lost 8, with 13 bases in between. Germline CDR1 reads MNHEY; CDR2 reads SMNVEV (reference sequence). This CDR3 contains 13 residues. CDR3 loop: CASSLGGLLEAFF. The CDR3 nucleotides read TGTGCCAGCAGTTTGGGCGGACTCCTGGAAGCTTTCTTT.

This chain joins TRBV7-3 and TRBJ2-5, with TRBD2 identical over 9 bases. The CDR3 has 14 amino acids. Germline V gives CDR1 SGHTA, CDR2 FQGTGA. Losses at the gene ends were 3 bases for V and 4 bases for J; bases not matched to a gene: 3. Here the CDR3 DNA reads TGTGCCAGCAGCTTTGGTAGCGGGAGAGAGACCCAGTACTTC. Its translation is CASSFGSGRETQYF.

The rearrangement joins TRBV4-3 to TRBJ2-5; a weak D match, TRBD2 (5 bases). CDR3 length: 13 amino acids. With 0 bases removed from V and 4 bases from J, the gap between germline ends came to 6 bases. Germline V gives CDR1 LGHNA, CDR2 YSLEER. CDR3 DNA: TGCGCCAGCAGCCAAGATCGGGGAGAGACCCAGTACTTC. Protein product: CASSQDRGETQYF.

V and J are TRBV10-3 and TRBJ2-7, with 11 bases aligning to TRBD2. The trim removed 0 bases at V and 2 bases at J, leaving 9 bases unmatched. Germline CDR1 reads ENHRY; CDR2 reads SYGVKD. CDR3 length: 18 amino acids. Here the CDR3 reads CAISESIAGGVSAYEQYF. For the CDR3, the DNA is TGTGCCATCAGTGAGTCGATAGCGGGAGGGGTTTCGGCCTACGAGCAGTACTTC.

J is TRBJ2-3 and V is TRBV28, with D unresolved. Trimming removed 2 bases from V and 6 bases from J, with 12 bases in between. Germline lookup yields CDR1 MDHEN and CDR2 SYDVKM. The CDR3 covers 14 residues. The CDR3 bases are TGTGCCAGCAGTTTAGGGCGCCGTAGGGATACGCAGTATTTT. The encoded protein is CASSLGRRRDTQYF.

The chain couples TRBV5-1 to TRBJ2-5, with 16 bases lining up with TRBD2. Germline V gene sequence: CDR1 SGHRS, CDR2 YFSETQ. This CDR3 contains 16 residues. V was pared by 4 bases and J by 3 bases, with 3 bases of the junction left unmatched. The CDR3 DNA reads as TGCGCCAGCAGCACGGGACTAGCGGGAGGGAAAGAGACCCAGTACTTC. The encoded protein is CASSTGLAGGKETQYF.

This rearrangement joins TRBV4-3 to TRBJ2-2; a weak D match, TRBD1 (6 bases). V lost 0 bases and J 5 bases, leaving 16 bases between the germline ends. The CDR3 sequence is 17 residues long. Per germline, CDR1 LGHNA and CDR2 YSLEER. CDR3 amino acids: CASSQDPQGSWTGELFF. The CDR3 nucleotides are TGCGCCAGCAGCCAAGATCCCCAGGGGAGTTGGACCGGGGAGCTGTTTTTT.

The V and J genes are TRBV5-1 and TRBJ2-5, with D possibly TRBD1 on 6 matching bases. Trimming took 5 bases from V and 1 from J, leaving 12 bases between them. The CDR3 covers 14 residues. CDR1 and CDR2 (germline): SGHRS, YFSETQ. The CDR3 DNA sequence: TGCGCCAGCAGGCGCGCCAGGGGCCAAGAGACCCAGTACTTC. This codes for CASRRARGQETQYF. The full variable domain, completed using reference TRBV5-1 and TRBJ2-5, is KAGVTQTPRYLIKTRGQQVTLSCSPISGHRSVSWYQQTPGQGLQFLFEYFSETQRNKGNFPGRFSGRQFSNSRSEMNVSTLELGDSALYLCASRRARGQETQYFGPGTRLLVL.

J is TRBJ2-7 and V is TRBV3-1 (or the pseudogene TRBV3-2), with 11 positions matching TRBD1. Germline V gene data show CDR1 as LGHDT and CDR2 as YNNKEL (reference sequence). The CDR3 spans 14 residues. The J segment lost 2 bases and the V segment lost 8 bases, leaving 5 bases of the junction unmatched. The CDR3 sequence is CASAPGQGAYEQYF. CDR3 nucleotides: TGTGCCAGCGCACCGGGACAGGGGGCCTACGAGCAGTACTTC.

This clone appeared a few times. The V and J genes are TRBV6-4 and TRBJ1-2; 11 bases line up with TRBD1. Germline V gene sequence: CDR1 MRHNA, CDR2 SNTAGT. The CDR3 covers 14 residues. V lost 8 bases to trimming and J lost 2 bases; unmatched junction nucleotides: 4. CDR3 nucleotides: TGTGCCAGCGGACAGGGGGCGCGAAACTATGGCTACACCTTC. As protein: CASGQGARNYGYTF.

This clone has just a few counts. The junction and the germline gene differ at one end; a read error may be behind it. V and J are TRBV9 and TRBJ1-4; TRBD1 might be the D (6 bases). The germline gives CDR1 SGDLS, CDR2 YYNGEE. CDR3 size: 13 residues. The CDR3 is CASSPRTEAKKVF. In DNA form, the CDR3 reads TGTGCCAGCAGCCCCCGGACAGAGGCGAAAAAGGTTTTT.

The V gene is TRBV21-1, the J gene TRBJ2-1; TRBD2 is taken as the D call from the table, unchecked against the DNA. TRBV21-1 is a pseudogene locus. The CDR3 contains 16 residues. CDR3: CASSKVAGAVYNEQFF. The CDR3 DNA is TGTGCCAGCAGCAAAGTTGCGGGGGCAGTTTACAATGAGCAGTTCTTC.

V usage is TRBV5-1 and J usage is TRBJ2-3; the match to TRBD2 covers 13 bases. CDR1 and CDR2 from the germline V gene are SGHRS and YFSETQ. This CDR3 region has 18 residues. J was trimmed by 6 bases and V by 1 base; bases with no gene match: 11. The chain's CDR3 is CASSLRRTSGGLADTQYF. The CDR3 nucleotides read TGCGCCAGCAGCTTGAGGAGGACTAGCGGGGGACTAGCGGATACGCAGTATTTT.

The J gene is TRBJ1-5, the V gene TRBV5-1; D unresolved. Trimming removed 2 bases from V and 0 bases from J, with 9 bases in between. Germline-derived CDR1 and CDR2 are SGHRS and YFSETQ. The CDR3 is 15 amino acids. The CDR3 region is CASSLNSHSNQPQHF. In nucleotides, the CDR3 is TGCGCCAGCAGCTTAAACAGCCATAGCAATCAGCCCCAGCATTTT.

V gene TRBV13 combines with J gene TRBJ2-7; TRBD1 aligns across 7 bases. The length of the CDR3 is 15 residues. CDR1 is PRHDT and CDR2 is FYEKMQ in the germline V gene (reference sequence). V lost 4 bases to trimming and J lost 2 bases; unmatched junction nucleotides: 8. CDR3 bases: TGTGCCAGCAGCTCAAGACAGGGACCTCCCTACGAGCAGTACTTC. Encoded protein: CASSSRQGPPYEQYF.

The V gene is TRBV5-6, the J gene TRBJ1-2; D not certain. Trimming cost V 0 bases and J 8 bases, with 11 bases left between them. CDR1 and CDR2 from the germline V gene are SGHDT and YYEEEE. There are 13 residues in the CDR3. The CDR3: CASSLGGNQGYTF. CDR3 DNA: TGTGCCAGCAGCTTGGGAGGGAATCAAGGCTACACCTTC.

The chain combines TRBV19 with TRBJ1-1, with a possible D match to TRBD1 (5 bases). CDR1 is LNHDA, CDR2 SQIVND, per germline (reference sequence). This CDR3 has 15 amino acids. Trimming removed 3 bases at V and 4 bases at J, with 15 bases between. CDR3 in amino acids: CASSIGRGARTEAFF. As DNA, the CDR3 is TGTGCCAGTAGTATCGGGCGCGGGGCGCGCACTGAAGCTTTCTTT.

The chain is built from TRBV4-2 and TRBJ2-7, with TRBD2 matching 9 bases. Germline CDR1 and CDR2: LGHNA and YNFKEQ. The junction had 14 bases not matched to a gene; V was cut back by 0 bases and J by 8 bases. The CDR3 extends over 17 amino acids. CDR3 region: CASSQESGSGLAAKQYF. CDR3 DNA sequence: TGTGCCAGCAGCCAAGAATCGGGATCGGGACTAGCAGCTAAGCAGTACTTC.

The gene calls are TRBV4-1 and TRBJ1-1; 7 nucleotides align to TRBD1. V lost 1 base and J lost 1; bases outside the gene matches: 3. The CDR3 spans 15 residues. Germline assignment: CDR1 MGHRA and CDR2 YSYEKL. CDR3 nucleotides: TGCGCCAGCAGCCAAGCGACAGGGCCGAACACTGAAGCTTTCTTT. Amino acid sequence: CASSQATGPNTEAFF.